The sequence of this T cell receptor (beta chain) was determined in a study of blood T cell repertoires in COVID-19. Turning to the study itself: Specimens from acute and convalescent COVID-19 originated in the United States, Italy and Spain. Sample material is recorded as cDNA or gDNA derived from T cells, B-cell-depleted T cells, or PBMCs.

This clone was counted a few times. The germline CDR1 and CDR2 sequences are DFQATT and SNEGSKA (reference sequence). This CDR3 has 17 amino acids. J gave up 2 bases and V 3 bases, and 12 bases lay outside the gene matches. Original processing methods: Researchers report that nucleated cell counts were estimated from reference gene primer amplification. Libraries were prepared by immunoSEQ multiplex PCR; TCRdb keeps only in-frame clonotypes and omits some of them. V and J calls and clone size are given by that table; D and trimming were obtained from the DNA. The sample lists some 89,000 clones; 76% were seen once.

This sequence originates from a man aged 70 or older with acute or convalescent COVID-19. The chain combines TRBV20-1 with TRBJ2-3; 9 bases map to TRBD2. The sequenced sample consisted of peripheral blood. The CDR3 DNA is TGCAGTGCTAGTCGTTGGGTTAGCGGGGGACTCACAGATACGCAGTATTTT. It translates to CSASRWVSGGLTDTQYF.